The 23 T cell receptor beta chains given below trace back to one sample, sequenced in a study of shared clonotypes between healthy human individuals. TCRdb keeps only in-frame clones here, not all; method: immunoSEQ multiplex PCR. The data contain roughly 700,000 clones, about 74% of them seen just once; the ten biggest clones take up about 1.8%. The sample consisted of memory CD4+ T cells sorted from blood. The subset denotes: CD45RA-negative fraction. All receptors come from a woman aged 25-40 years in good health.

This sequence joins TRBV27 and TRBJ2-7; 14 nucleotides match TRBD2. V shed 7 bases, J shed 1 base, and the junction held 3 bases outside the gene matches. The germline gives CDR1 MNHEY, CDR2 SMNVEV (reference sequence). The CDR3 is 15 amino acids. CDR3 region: CASTRLAGGSYEQYF. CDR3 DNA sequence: TGTGCCAGCACTCGACTAGCGGGAGGGTCCTACGAGCAGTACTTC.

CDR3 sequence (DNA): TGTGCCAGCAGTGAACGAGGGGGCGGCAATCAGCCCCAGCATTTT. Residues: CASSERGGGNQPQHF. The V gene is TRBV2, the J gene TRBJ1-5; 7 bases fit TRBD1. The trim removed 2 bases at V and 2 bases at J, leaving 3 bases unmatched. The CDR3 covers 15 residues. CDR1 SNHLY and CDR2 FYNNEI come from the germline V gene.

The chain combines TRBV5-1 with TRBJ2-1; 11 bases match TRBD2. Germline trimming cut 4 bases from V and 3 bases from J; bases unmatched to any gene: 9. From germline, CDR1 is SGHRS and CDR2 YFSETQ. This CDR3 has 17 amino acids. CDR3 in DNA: TGCGCCAGCAGCCCGACTGCGGGACTAGCGGTCTACAATGAGCAGTTCTTC. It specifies CASSPTAGLAVYNEQFF. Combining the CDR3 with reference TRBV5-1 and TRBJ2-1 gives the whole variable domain KAGVTQTPRYLIKTRGQQVTLSCSPISGHRSVSWYQQTPGQGLQFLFEYFSETQRNKGNFPGRFSGRQFSNSRSEMNVSTLELGDSALYLCASSPTAGLAVYNEQFFGPGTRLTVL.

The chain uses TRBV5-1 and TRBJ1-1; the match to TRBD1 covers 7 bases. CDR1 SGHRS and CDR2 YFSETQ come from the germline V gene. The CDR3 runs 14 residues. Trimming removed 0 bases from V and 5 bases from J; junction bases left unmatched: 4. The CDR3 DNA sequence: TGCGCCAGCAGCTTGGAGGGGGCTGAGACTGAAGCTTTCTTT. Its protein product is CASSLEGAETEAFF. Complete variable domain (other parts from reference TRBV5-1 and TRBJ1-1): KAGVTQTPRYLIKTRGQQVTLSCSPISGHRSVSWYQQTPGQGLQFLFEYFSETQRNKGNFPGRFSGRQFSNSRSEMNVSTLELGDSALYLCASSLEGAETEAFFGQGTRLTVV.

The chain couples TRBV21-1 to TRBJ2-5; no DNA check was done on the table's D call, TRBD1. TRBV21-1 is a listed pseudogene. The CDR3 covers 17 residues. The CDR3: CASSAQSKVTARETQYF. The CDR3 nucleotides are TGTGCCAGCAGCGCCCAATCGAAGGTGACAGCAAGAGAGACCCAGTACTTC.

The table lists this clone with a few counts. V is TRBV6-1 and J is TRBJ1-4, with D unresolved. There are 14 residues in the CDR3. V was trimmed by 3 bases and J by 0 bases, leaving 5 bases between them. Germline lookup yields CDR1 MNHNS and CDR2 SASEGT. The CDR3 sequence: CASSDLTTNEKLFF. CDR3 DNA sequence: TGTGCCAGCAGTGACCTTACAACTAATGAAAAACTGTTTTTT.

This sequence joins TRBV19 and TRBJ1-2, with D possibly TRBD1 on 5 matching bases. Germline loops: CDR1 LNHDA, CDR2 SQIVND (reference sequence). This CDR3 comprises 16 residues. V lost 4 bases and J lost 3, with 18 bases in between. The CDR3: CASSTDLRAFDYGYTF. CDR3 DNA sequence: TGTGCCAGTAGTACCGACCTCAGGGCCTTCGACTATGGCTACACCTTC.

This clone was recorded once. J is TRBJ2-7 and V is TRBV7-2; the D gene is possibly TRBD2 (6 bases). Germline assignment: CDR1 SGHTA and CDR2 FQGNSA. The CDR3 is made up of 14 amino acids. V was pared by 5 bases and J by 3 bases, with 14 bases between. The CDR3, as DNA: TGTGCCAGCAGCCCGGACTATTCATACTACGAGCAGTACTTC. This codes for CASSPDYSYYEQYF.

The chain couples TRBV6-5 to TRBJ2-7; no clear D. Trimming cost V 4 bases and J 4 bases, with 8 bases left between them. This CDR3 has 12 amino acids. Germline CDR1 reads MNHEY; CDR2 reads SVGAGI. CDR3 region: CASSFERYEQYF. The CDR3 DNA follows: TGTGCCAGCAGTTTCGAGAGGTACGAGCAGTACTTC.

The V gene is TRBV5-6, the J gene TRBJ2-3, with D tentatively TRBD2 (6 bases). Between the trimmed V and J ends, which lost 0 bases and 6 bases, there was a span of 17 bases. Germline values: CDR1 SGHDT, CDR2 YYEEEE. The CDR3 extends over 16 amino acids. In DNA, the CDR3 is TGTGCCAGCAGCTTGGTCTCCGGGACTGAAATTGATACGCAGTATTTT. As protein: CASSLVSGTEIDTQYF. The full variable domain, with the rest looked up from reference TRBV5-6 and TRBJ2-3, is DAGVTQSPTHLIKTRGQQVTLRCSPKSGHDTVSWYQQALGQGPQFIFQYYEEEERQRGNFPDRFSGHQFPNYSSELNVNALLLGDSALYLCASSLVSGTEIDTQYFGPGTRLTVL.

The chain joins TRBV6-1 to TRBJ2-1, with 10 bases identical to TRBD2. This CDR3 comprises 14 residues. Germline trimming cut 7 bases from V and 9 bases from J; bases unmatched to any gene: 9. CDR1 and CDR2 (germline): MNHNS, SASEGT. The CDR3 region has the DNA TGTGCCAGCATGGAACTAGCGGGATATGCTGAGCAGTTCTTC. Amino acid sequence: CASMELAGYAEQFF.

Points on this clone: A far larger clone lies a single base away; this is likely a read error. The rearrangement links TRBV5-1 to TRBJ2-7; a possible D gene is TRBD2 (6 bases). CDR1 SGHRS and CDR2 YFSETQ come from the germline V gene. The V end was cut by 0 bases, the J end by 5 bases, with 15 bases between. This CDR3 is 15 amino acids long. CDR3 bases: TGCGCCAGCAGCTTGGGGGGGGTGGACCGACACGAGCAGTACTTC. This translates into CASSLGGVDRHEQYF.

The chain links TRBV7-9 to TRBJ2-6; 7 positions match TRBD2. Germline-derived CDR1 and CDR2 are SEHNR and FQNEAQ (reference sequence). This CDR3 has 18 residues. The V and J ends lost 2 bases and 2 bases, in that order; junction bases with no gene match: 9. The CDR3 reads CASSLSRGVDPGANVLTF. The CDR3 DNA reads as TGTGCCAGCAGCTTATCACGGGGGGTAGACCCTGGGGCCAACGTCCTGACTTTC.

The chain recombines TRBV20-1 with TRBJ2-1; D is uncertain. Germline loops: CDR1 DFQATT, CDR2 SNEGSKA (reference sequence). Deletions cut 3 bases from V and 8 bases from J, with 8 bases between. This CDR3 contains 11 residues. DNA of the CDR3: TGCAGTGCTAGCGTTTTCCATGAGCAGTTCTTC. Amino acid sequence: CSASVFHEQFF.

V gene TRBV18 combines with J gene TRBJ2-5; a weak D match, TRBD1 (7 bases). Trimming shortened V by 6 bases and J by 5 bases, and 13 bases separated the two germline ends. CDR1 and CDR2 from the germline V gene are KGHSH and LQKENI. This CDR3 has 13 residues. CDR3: CASSTGGQETQYF. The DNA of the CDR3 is TGTGCCAGCTCGACCGGGGGACAGGAGACCCAGTACTTC.

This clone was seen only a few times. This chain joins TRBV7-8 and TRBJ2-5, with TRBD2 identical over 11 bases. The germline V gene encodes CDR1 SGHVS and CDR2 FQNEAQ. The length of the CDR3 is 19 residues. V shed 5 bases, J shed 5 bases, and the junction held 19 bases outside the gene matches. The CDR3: CASSQQMTSGTPLGETQYF. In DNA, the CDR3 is TGTGCCAGCAGCCAACAAATGACTAGCGGGACGCCGCTGGGGGAGACCCAGTACTTC.

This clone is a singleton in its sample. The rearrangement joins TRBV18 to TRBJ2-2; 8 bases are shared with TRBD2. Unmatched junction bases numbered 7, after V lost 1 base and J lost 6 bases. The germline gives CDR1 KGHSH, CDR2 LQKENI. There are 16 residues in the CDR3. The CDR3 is CASSPRAGDTAGELFF. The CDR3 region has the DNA TGTGCCAGCTCACCACGAGCGGGAGATACGGCCGGGGAGCTGTTTTTT.

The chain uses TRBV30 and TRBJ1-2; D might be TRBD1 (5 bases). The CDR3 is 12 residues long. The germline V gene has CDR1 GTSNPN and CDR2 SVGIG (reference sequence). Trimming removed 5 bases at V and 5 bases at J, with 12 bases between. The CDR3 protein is CAWAGYWYGYTF. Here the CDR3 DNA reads TGTGCCTGGGCAGGGTATTGGTATGGCTACACCTTC.

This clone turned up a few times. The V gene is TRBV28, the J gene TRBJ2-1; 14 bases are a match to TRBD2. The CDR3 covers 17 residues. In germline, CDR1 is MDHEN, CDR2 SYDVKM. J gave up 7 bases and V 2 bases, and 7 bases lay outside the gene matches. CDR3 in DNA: TGTGCCAGCAGTTTACCCCAGACTAGCGGGGGGGGGAATGAGCAGTTCTTC. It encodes CASSLPQTSGGGNEQFF.

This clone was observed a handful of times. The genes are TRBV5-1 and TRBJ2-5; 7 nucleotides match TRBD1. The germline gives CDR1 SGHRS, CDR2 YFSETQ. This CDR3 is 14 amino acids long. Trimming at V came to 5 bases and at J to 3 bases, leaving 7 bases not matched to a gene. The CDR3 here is CASRSGTGEETQYF. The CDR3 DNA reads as TGCGCCAGCAGGTCGGGTACAGGGGAAGAGACCCAGTACTTC.

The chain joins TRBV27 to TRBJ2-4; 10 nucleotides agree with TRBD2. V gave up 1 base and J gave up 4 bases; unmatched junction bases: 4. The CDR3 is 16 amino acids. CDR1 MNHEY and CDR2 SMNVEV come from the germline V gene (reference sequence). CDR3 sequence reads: CASSLLGTSAKNIQYF. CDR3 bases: TGTGCCAGCAGTTTATTGGGGACTAGCGCGAAAAACATTCAGTACTTC.

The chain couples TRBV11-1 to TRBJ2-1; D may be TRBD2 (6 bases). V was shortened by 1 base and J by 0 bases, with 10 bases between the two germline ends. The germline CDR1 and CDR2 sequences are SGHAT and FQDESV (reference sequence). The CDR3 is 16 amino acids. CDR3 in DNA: TGTGCCAGCAGCTTAGATATCGGGAGCTCCTACAATGAGCAGTTCTTC. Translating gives CASSLDIGSSYNEQFF.

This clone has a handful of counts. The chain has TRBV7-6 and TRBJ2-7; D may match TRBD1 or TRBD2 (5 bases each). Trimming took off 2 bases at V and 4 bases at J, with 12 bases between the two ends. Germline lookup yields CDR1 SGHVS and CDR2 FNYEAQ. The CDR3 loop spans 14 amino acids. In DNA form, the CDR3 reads TGTGCCAGCAGCTTACACCCCGAGGGGTACGAGCAGTACTTC. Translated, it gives CASSLHPEGYEQYF.